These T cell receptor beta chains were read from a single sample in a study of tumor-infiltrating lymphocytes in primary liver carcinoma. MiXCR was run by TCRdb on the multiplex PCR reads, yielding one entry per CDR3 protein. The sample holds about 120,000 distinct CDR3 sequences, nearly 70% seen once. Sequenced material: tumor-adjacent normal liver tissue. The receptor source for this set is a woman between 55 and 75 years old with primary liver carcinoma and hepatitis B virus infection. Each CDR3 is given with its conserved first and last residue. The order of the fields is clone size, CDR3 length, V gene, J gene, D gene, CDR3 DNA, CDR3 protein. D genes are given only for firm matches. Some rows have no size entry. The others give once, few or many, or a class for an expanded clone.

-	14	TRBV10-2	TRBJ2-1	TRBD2	TGCGCCAGTCCTGCTAGCGGGAGTTACAATGTGCAGTTCTTC	CASPASGSYNVQFF
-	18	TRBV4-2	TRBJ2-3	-	TGTGCCAGCGGCCAAGATCCTCTGGGGGGCGGACCAACAGATACGCTGTATTTT	CASGQDPLGGGPTDTLYF
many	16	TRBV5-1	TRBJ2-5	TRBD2	TGCGCCAGCAGCTTGGTTGGGACTAGCGCGCAAGAGACCCAGTACTTC	CASSLVGTSAQETQYF
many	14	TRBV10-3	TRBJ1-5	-	TGTGCCATCAGTCAGCGGGGGGAAGGGCAGCCCCAGCATTTT	CAISQRGEGQPQHF
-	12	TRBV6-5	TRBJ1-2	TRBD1	TGTGCCAACAGGGGACAGGTCTATGGCTACACTTTC	CANRGQVYGYTF
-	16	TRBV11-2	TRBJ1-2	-	TGTGTCAGTAGCTTAGACCCACAGGGTGCGGTGAGGGGCTACACCTTC	CVSSLDPQGAVRGYTF
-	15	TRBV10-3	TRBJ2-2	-	TGTGCCATCAGTGGGAGGACAGTTGGTATCGGGGAGCTGTTTTTT	CAISGRTVGIGELFF
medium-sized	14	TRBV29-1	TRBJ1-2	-	TGCAGCGTTGCCCGGGGGACGGGCGCTCGCGGCTACACCTTC	CSVARGTGARGYTF
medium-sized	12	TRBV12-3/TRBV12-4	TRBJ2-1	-	TGTGCCAGCAGTCCCCCCTACAATGAGCAGTTCTTC	CASSPPYNEQFF
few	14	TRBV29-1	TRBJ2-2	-	TGCAGCGTTGAAGGGGCTAGCTGGACCGGGGAGCTGTTTTTT	CSVEGASWTGELFF
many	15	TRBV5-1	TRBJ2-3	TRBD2	TGCGCCAGCAGCCTATCAGGGACTAGCACAGATACGCGGTATTTT	CASSLSGTSTDTRYF
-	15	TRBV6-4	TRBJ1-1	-	TGTGCCAGCAGTGAACTGGCAAATATGAACACTGAAGCTTTCTTT	CASSELANMNTEAFF
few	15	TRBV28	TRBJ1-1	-	TGTGCCAGCAGCCACGAACCGACGGGGAACACTGAAGCTTTCTTT	CASSHEPTGNTEAFF
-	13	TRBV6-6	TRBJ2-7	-	TGTACCAGCAGCTTAGCAGGGACCTACGAGCAGTACTTC	CTSSLAGTYEQYF
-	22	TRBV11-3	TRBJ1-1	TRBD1	TGTGTCAACAGCCCTTTATTGAGGACAGGAGAACAAAGGGCCAACTTGAACACTGAAGCTTTCTTT	CVNSPLLRTGEQRANLNTEAFF
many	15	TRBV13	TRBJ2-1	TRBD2	TGTGCCAGCAGACTAGCGGGAGGGGGGTTCAATGAGCAGTTCTTC	CASRLAGGGFNEQFF
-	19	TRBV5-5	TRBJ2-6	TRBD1	TGTGCCAGCAACCCCGTCCCGAGACAGGGGGGATCTGGGGCCAACGTCCTGACTTTC	CASNPVPRQGGSGANVLTF
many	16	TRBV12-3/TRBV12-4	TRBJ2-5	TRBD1	TGTGCCAGCAGTGACCGGACAGGGGAGGTCACAAAGACCCAGTACTTC	CASSDRTGEVTKTQYF
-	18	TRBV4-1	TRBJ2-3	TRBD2	TGCACCAGCAACCAAGATTGGGGGACTAGCGGGACTACAGATACGCAGTATTTT	CTSNQDWGTSGTTDTQYF
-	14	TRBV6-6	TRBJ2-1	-	TGTGCCAGCACCCACGGGGGTCCCTACGATGAGCAGTTCTTC	CASTHGGPYDEQFF
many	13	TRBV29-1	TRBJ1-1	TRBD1	TGCAGCGTTGAAAGGGGGCTGGGCACTGAAGCTTTCTTT	CSVERGLGTEAFF
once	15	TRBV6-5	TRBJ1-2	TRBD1	TGTGCCGGCAGACTTGCCCCGGGACAGCTCTATGGCTACACATTC	CAGRLAPGQLYGYTF
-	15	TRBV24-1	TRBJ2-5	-	TGTGCCACCAGTGAATTTGGGCAGGGTAAAGAGACCCAGTACTTC	CATSEFGQGKETQYF